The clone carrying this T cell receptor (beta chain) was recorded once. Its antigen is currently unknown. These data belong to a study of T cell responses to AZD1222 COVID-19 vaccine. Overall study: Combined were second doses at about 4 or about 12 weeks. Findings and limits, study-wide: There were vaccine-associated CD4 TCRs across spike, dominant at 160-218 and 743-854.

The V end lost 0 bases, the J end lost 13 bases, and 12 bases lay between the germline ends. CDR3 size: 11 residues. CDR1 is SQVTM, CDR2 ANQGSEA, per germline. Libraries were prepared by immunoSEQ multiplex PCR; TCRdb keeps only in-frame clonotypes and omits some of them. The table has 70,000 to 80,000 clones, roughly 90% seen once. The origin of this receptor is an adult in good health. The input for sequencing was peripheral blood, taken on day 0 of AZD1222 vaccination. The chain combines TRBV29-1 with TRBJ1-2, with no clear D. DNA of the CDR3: TGCAGCGTTGAAGAAAACGGAGTACTCACCTTC. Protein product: CSVEENGVLTF. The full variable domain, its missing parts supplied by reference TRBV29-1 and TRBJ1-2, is SAVISQKPSRDICQRGTSLTIQCQVDSQVTMMFWYRQQPGQSLTLIATANQGSEATYESGFVIDKFPISRPNLTFSTLTVSNMSPEDSSIYLCSVEENGVLTFGSGTRLTVV.